The T cell receptor beta chain described here comes from a study of T cell responses to AZD1222 COVID-19 vaccine. Study findings and constraints: At 160-218 and 743-854, vaccine-associated CD4 TCRs were dominant, and they spanned spike. At study baseline, merely five or six AZD1222 recipients were seropositive.

About this clone: Its antigen is unknown.

The germline V gene encodes CDR1 SGHTA and CDR2 FQGNSA. The ends lost 5 bases at V and 0 bases at J; junction bases unmatched: 6. This CDR3 region has 16 residues. Assay: immunoSEQ multiplex PCR; the TCRdb copy retains only in-frame clones and omits some. The data contain roughly 110,000 clones, about 90% of them singletons. Sequenced here: peripheral blood, sampled 28 days after the second AZD1222 dose. This chain links TRBV7-2 with TRBJ1-5; 8 bases line up with TRBD1. The sequence came from an adult who received the AZD1222 COVID-19 vaccine. The CDR3 here is CASSQTGGGSNQPQHF. The CDR3 nucleotides are TGTGCCAGCAGCCAAACAGGGGGAGGTAGCAATCAGCCCCAGCATTTT.